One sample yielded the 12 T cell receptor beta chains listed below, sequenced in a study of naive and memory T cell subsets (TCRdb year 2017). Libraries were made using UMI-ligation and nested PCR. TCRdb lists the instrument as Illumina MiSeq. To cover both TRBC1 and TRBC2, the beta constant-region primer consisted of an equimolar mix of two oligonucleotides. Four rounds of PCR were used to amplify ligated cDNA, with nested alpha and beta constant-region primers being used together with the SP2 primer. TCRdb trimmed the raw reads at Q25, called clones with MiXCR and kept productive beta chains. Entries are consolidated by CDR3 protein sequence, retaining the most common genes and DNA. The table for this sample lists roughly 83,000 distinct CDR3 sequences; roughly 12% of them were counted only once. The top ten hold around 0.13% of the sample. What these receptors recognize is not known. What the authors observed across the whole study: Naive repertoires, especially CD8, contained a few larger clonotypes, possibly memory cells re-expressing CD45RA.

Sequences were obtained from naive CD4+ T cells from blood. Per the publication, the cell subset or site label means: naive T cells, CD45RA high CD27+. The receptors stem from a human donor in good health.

The CDR3 nucleotides read TGTGCCAGCAGTTACGAGGCAACCACCTATGGCTACACCTTC. Translation gives CASSYEATTYGYTF. The chain links TRBV6-6 to TRBJ1-2; D unresolved. V gave up 2 bases and J gave up 4 bases, with 11 bases separating them. CDR3 length: 14 residues. In germline, CDR1 is MNHNY, CDR2 SVGAGI (reference sequence).

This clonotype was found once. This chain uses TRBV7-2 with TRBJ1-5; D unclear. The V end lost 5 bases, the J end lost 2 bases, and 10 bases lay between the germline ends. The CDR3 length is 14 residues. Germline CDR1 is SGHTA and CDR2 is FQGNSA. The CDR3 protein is CASSPASGNQPQHF. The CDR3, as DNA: TGTGCCAGCAGCCCGGCTTCGGGCAATCAGCCCCAGCATTTT.

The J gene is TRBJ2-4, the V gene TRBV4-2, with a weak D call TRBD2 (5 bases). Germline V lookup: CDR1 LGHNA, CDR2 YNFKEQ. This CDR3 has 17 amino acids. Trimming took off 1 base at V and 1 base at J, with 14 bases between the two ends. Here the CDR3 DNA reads TGTGCCAGCAGCCAAGCTGCCGGACCGGGGGCCAAAAACATTCAGTACTTC. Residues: CASSQAAGPGAKNIQYF.

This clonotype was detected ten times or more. The DNA for the CDR3 is TGTGCCAGCAGCTGGGGACAGGGAACCAATGAGCAGTTCTTC. This gives the protein CASSWGQGTNEQFF. This chain joins TRBV7-3 and TRBJ2-1, with 9 bases matching TRBD1. Germline V gene sequence: CDR1 SGHTA, CDR2 FQGTGA. V lost 4 bases to trimming and J lost 6 bases; unmatched junction nucleotides: 4. CDR3 length equals 14 residues.

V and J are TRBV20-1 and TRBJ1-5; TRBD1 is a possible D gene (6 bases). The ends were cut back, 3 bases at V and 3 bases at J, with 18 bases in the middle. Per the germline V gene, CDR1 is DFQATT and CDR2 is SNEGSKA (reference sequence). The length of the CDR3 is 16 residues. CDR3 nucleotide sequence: TGCAGTGCTAGGCCACTGCAGGGGACATACAATCAGCCCCAGCATTTT. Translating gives CSARPLQGTYNQPQHF.

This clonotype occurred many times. The CDR3 spells CASSRLQGEAFF. CDR3 nucleotides: TGTGCCAGCAGTCGCCTACAGGGGGAAGCTTTCTTT. This rearrangement joins TRBV28 to TRBJ1-1; 7 bases fit TRBD1. After removal of 5 bases from V and 8 bases from J, the junction contained 5 bases not matched to a gene. CDR1 and CDR2 (germline): MDHEN, SYDVKM. There are 12 residues in the CDR3. Full variable domain (rest looked up from reference TRBV28 and TRBJ1-1): DVKVTQSSRYLVKRTGEKVFLECVQDMDHENMFWYRQDPGLGLRLIYFSYDVKMKEKGDIPEGYSVSREKKERFSLILESASTNQTSMYLCASSRLQGEAFFGQGTRLTVV.

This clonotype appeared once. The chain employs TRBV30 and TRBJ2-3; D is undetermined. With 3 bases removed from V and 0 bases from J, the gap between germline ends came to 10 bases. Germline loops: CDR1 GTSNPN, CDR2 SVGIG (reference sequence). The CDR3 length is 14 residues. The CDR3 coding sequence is TGTGCCTGGAGGAGGCCGGGTAGCACAGATACGCAGTATTTT. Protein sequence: CAWRRPGSTDTQYF.

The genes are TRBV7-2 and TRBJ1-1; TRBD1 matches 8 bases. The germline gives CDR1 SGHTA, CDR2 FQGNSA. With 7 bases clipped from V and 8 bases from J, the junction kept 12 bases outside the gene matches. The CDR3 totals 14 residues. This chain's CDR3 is CASTIGQGRLEAFF. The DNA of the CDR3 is TGTGCCAGCACCATAGGACAGGGACGACTCGAAGCTTTCTTT.

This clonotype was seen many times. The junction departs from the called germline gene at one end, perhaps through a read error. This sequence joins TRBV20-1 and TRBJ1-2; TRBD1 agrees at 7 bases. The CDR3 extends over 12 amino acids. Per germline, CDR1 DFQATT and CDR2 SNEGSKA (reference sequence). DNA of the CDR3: TGCAGCGCTAGGGACAGATCCTATGGCTACACCTTC. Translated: CSARDRSYGYTF.

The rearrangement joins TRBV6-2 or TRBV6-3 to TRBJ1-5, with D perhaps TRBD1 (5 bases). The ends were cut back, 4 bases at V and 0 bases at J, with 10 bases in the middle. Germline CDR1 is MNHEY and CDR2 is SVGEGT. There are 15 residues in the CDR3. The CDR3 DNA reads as TGTGCCAGCAGTTTGGCAGGGTATAGCAATCAGCCCCAGCATTTT. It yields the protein CASSLAGYSNQPQHF.

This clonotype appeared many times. CDR3 nucleotide sequence: TGTGCCAGCAGCCCGGCCTACGAGCAGTACTTC. Translated: CASSPAYEQYF. The genes are TRBV11-2 and TRBJ2-7, with D hard to call. V lost 5 bases and J lost 2, with 4 bases in between. Per germline, CDR1 SGHAT and CDR2 FQNNGV. The CDR3 totals 11 residues. Full variable domain (missing parts from reference TRBV11-2 and TRBJ2-7): EAGVAQSPRYKIIEKRQSVAFWCNPISGHATLYWYQQILGQGPKLLIQFQNNGVVDDSQLPKDRFSAERLKGVDSTLKIQPAKLEDSAVYLCASSPAYEQYFGPGTRLTVT.

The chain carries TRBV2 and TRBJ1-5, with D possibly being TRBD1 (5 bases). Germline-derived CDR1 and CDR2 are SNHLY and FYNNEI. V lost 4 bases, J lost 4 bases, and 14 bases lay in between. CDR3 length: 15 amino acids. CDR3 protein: CASSGQGGLNQPQHF. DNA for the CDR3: TGTGCCAGCAGTGGCCAGGGTGGTTTAAATCAGCCCCAGCATTTT.